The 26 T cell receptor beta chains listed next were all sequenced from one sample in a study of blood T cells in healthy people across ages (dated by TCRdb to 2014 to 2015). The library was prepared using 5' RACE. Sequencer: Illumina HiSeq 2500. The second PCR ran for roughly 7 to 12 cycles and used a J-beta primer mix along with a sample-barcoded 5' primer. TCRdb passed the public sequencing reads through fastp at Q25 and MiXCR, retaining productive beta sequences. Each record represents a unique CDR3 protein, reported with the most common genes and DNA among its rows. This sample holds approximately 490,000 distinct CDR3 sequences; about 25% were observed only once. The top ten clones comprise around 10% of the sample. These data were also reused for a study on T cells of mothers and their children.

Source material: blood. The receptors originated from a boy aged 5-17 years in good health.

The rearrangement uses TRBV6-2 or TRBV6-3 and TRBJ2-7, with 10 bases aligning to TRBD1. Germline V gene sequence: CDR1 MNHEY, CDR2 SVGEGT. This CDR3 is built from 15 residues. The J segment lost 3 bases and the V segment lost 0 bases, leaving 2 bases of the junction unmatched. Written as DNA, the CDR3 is TGTGCCAGCAGTTACTCCGACAGGGGGCTCTACGAGCAGTACTTC. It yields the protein CASSYSDRGLYEQYF.

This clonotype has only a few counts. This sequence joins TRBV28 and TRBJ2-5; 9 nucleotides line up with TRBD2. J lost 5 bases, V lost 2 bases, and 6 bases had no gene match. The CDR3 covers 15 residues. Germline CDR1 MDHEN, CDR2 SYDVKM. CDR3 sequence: CASSLVLAGTETQYF. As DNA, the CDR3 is TGTGCCAGCAGTTTAGTCCTAGCGGGAACCGAGACCCAGTACTTC.

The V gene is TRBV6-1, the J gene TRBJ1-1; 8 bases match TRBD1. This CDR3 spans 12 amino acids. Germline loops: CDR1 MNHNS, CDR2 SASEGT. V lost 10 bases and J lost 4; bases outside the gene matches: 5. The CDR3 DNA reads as TGTGCCACCCAAGGACAGGGCACTGAAGCTTTCTTT. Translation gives CATQGQGTEAFF.

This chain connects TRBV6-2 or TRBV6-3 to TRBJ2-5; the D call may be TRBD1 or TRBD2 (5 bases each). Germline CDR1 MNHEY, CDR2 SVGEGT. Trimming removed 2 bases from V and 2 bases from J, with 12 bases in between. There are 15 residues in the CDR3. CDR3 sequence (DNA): TGTGCCAGCAGTTACCCTGGGACGGCACAAGAGACCCAGTACTTC. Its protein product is CASSYPGTAQETQYF.

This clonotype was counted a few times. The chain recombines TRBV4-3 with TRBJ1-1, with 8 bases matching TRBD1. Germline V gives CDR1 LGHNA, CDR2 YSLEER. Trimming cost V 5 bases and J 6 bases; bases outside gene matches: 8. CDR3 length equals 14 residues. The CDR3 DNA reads TGCGCCAGCAGCGAAAACAGGGGGTTAGCTGAAGCTTTCTTT. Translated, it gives CASSENRGLAEAFF.

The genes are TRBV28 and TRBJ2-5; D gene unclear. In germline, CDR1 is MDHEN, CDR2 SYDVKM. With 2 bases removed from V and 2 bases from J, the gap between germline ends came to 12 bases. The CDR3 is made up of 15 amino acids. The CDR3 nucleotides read TGTGCCAGCAGTTTAAGTTCAGCTAGTCAAGAGACCCAGTACTTC. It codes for CASSLSSASQETQYF.

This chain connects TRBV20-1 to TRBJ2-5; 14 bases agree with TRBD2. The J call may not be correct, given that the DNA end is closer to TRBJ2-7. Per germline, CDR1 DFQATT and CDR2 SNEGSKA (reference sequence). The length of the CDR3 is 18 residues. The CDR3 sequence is CSTGRPGLAGVAAYEQYF. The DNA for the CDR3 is TGCAGTACCGGCAGACCGGGACTAGCGGGAGTGGCGGCCTACGAGCAGTACTTC.

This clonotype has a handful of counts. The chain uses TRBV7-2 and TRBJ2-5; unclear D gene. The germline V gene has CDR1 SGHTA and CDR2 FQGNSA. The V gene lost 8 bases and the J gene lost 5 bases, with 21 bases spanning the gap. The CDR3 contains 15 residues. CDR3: CASCSARRQSETQYF. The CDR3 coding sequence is TGTGCCAGCTGCTCCGCCAGGCGCCAAAGCGAGACCCAGTACTTC.

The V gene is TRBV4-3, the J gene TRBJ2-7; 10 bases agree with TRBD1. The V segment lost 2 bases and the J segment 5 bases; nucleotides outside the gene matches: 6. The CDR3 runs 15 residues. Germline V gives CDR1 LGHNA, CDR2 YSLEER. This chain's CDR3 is CASSQTGTGVNEQYF. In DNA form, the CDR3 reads TGCGCCAGCAGCCAAACCGGGACAGGGGTAAACGAGCAGTACTTC.

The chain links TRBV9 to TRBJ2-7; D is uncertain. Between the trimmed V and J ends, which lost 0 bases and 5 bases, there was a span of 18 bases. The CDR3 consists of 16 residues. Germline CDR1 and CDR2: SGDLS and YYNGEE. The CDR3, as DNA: TGTGCCAGCAGCGTAGGTCAGCGCGACCCCGGTGACGAGCAGTACTTC. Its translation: CASSVGQRDPGDEQYF.

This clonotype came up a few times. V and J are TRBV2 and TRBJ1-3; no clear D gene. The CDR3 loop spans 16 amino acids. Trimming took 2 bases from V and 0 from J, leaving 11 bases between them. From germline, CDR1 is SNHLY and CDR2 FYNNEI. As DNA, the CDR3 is TGTGCCAGCAGTGAACTGGAGTTAAGCTCTGGAAACACCATATATTTT. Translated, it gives CASSELELSSGNTIYF.

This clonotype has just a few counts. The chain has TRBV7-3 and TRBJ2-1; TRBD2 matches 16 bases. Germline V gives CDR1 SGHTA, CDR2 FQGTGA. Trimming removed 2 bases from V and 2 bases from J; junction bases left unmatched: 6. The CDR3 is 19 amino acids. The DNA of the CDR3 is TGTGCCAGCAGCTTATGGGGACTAGCGGGAGGGGGAACCTACAATGAGCAGTTCTTC. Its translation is CASSLWGLAGGGTYNEQFF.

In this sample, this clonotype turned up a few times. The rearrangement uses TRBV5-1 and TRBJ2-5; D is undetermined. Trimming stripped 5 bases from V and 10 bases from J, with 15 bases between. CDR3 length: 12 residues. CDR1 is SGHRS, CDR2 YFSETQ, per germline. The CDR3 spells CASREDGPHQYF. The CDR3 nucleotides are TGCGCCAGCAGAGAAGACGGCCCCCACCAGTACTTC.

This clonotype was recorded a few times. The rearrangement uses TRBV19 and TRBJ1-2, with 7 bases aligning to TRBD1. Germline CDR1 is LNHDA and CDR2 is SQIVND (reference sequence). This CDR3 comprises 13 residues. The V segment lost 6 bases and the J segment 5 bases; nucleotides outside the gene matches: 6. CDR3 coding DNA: TGTGCCAGTAGCCGAGGGACAGATTATGGCTACACCTTC. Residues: CASSRGTDYGYTF.

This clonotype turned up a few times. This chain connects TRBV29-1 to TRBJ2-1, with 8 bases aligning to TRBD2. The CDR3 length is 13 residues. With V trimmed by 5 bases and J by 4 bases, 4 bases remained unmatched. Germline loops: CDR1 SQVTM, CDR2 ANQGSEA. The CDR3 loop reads CSVLLAAYNEQFF. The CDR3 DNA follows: TGCAGCGTTCTACTAGCGGCTTACAATGAGCAGTTCTTC.

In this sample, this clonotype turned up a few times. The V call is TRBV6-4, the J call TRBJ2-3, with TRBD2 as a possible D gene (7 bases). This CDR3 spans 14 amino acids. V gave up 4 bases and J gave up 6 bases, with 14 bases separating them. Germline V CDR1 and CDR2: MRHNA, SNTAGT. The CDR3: CASSGDYRADTQYF. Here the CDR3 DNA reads TGTGCCAGCAGTGGGGACTACAGGGCCGATACGCAGTATTTT.

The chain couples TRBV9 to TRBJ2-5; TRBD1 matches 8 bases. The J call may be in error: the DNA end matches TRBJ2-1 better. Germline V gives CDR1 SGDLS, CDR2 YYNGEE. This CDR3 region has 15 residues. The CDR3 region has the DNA TGTGCCAGCAGCCCAGGACAGGGTCTAAGGGATGAGCAGTTCTTC. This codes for CASSPGQGLRDEQFF.

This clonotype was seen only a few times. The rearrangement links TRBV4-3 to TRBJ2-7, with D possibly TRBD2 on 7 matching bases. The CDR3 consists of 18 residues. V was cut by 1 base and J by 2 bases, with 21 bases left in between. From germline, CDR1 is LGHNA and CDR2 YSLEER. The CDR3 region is CASSQGWGGASETYEQYF. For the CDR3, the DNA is TGCGCCAGCAGCCAAGGTTGGGGGGGGGCCTCGGAGACCTACGAGCAGTACTTC.

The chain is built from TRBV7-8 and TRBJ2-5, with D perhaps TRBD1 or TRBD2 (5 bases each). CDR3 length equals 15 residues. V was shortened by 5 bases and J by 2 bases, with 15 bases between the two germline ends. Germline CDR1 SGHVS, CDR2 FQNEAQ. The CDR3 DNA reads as TGTGCCAGCAGCCAACCCGGGACGTCTCAAGAGACCCAGTACTTC. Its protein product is CASSQPGTSQETQYF. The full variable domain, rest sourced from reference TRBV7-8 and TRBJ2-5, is GAGVSQSPRYKVAKRGQDVALRCDPISGHVSLFWYQQALGQGPEFLTYFQNEAQLDKSGLPSDRFFAERPEGSVSTLKIQRTQQEDSAVYLCASSQPGTSQETQYFGPGTRLLVL.

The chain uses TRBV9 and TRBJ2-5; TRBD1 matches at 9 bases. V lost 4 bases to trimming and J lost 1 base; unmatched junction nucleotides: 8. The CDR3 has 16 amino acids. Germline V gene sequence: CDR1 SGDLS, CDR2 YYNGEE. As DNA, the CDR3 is TGTGCCAGCAGCCTACAGGGGGCTCAGGGCCAAGAGACCCAGTACTTC. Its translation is CASSLQGAQGQETQYF. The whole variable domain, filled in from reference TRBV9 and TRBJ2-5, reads DSGVTQTPKHLITATGQRVTLRCSPRSGDLSVYWYQQSLDQGLQFLIQYYNGEERAKGNILERFSAQQFPDLHSELNLSSLELGDSALYFCASSLQGAQGQETQYFGPGTRLLVL.

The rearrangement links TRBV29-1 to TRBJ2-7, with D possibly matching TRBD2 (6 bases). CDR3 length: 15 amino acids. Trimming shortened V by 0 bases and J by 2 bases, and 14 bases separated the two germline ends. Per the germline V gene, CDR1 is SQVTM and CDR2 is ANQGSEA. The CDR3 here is CSVEEGPLAAYEQYF. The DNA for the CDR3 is TGCAGCGTTGAAGAGGGTCCGTTAGCGGCCTACGAGCAGTACTTC.

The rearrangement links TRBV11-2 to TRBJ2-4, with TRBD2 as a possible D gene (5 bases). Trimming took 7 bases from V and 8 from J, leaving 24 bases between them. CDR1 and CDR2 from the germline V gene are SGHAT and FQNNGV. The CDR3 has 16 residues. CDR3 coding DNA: TGTGCCAGCAACTCCCTGTGGGAAATTGACGGGGACATTCAGTACTTC. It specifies CASNSLWEIDGDIQYF.

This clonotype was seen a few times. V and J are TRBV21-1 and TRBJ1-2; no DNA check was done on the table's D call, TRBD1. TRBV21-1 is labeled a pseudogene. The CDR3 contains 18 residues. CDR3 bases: TGTGCCGGCAGCACCCGGAACGGGGTCCCCCCTTTTAACTATGGCTACACCTTC. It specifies CAGSTRNGVPPFNYGYTF.

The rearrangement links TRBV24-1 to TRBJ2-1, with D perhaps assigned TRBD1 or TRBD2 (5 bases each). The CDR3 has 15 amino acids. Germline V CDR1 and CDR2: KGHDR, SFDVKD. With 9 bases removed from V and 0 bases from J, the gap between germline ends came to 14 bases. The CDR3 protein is CATSSWGSSYNEQFF. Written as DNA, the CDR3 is TGTGCCACCTCATCTTGGGGGAGCTCCTACAATGAGCAGTTCTTC.

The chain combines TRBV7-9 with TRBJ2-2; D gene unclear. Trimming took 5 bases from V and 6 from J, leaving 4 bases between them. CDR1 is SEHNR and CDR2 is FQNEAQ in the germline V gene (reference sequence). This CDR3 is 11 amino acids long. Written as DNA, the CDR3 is TGTGCCAGCAGCGATCCCGGGGAGCTGTTTTTT. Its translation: CASSDPGELFF.

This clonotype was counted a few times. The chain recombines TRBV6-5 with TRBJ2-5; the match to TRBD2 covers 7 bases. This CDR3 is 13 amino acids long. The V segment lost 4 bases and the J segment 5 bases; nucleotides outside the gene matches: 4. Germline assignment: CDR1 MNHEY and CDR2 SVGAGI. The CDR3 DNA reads TGTGCCAGCAGTTGGTCCGGGGGGGAGACCCAGTACTTC. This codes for CASSWSGGETQYF.